This is a list of T cell receptor beta chains from one sample in a study of T cell changes during pregnancy in multiple sclerosis. The table came from immunoSEQ multiplex PCR; TCRdb's copy has only in-frame clones and leaves some out. The top ten clones hold about 2% of a sample with 60,000 to 65,000 clones, about 90% of them seen once. Material: peripheral blood, obtained in the second trimester of pregnancy. The source of these receptors is a female donor in good health, enrolled as a control in a pregnancy study. Each CDR3 is given with its conserved first and last residue. The order of the fields is CDR3 DNA, CDR3 protein, D gene, J gene, V gene, clone size. The D gene is left open where the match is weak. Where a row states a size, it is once, few, many or the class of an expanded clone; other rows omit it.

CDR3nt: TGTGCCAGCAGCTTCGGCGGAGTGGGGGGGAGCACAGATACGCAGTATTTT; CDR3aa: CASSFGGVGGSTDTQYF; d_gene: TRBD2; j_gene: TRBJ2-3; v_gene: TRBV9; abundance: -
CDR3nt: TGTGCCAGCAGCAGACAGGGGGAGCGTGAAAAACTGTTTTTT; CDR3aa: CASSRQGEREKLFF; d_gene: TRBD1; j_gene: TRBJ1-4; v_gene: TRBV2; abundance: -
CDR3nt: TGTGCCACCAGCAGAGAGGGGGGAGTGTACGAGCAGTACTTC; CDR3aa: CATSREGGVYEQYF; d_gene: -; j_gene: TRBJ2-7; v_gene: TRBV15; abundance: -
CDR3nt: TGTGCCAGCAGCTTATCGACAGCCTCCTACGAGCAGTACTTC; CDR3aa: CASSLSTASYEQYF; d_gene: -; j_gene: TRBJ2-7; v_gene: TRBV7-2; abundance: -
CDR3nt: TGTGCCAGCAGCTTAGGGTCGGGGACTAGCGGGGAACTGCAGTACTTC; CDR3aa: CASSLGSGTSGELQYF; d_gene: TRBD2; j_gene: TRBJ2-7; v_gene: TRBV11-1; abundance: -
CDR3nt: TGCGCCAGCAGCCAAGATGGTCCCTCTAGAGGGGGCTACTACGAGCAGTACTTC; CDR3aa: CASSQDGPSRGGYYEQYF; d_gene: TRBD1; j_gene: TRBJ2-7; v_gene: TRBV4-1; abundance: -
CDR3nt: TGCGCCAGCAGTCATTCCGGACTAGTAACCTACGAGCAGTACTTC; CDR3aa: CASSHSGLVTYEQYF; d_gene: TRBD2; j_gene: TRBJ2-7; v_gene: TRBV4-1; abundance: -
CDR3nt: TGTGCCAGCAGCTTCGACTTCTCAGATACGCAGTATTTT; CDR3aa: CASSFDFSDTQYF; d_gene: -; j_gene: TRBJ2-3; v_gene: TRBV7-3; abundance: -
CDR3nt: TGTGCCAGCAGCTTGGAACAGCCGAACACTGAAGCTTTCTTT; CDR3aa: CASSLEQPNTEAFF; d_gene: -; j_gene: TRBJ1-1; v_gene: TRBV5-4; abundance: -
CDR3nt: TGTGCCATCAGTGACACAGGGATCGGGGAGCTGTTTTTT; CDR3aa: CAISDTGIGELFF; d_gene: -; j_gene: TRBJ2-2; v_gene: TRBV10-3; abundance: -
CDR3nt: TGTGCCAGCAGCTTCTTAGAAGACAATGAGCAGTTCTTC; CDR3aa: CASSFLEDNEQFF; d_gene: -; j_gene: TRBJ2-1; v_gene: TRBV13; abundance: once
CDR3nt: TGTGCCATCACCCGGACTAGCGGGTTGAACGGGGAGCTGTTTTTT; CDR3aa: CAITRTSGLNGELFF; d_gene: TRBD2; j_gene: TRBJ2-2; v_gene: TRBV10-3; abundance: -
CDR3nt: TGTGCCAGCAGGGCTAGCGGGGGAGTCACCGGGGAGCTGTTTTTT; CDR3aa: CASRASGGVTGELFF; d_gene: TRBD2; j_gene: TRBJ2-2; v_gene: TRBV7-2; abundance: -
CDR3nt: TGCAGCGTTGAAGATTTTGGTGCAGGGGTAGAGACCCAGTACTTC; CDR3aa: CSVEDFGAGVETQYF; d_gene: -; j_gene: TRBJ2-5; v_gene: TRBV29-1; abundance: -
CDR3nt: TGTGCCAGCAGTTACGACACCCCCCCGAATTCACCCCTCCACTTT; CDR3aa: CASSYDTPPNSPLHF; d_gene: -; j_gene: TRBJ1-6; v_gene: TRBV6-5; abundance: -
CDR3nt: TGTGCCAGCAGTTCCCGGCGCGGGCCGTTCTTC; CDR3aa: CASSSRRGPFF; d_gene: -; j_gene: TRBJ2-1; v_gene: TRBV28; abundance: -
CDR3nt: TGTGCCAGCAGCCGGCGGGCAGGGGGAGCCCTGAACTATGGCTACACCTTC; CDR3aa: CASSRRAGGALNYGYTF; d_gene: TRBD1; j_gene: TRBJ1-2; v_gene: TRBV9; abundance: -
CDR3nt: TGTGCCACCAGCACCCAAAACGGGGTTAACTATGGCTACACCTTC; CDR3aa: CATSTQNGVNYGYTF; d_gene: -; j_gene: TRBJ1-2; v_gene: TRBV15; abundance: once
CDR3nt: TGCGCCAGCAGCCTGGGGCGAGGCGAGCAGTACTTC; CDR3aa: CASSLGRGEQYF; d_gene: -; j_gene: TRBJ2-7; v_gene: TRBV4-1; abundance: -
CDR3nt: TGTGCCAGCACCGTTACAGGGGCCTCTGGAAACACCATATATTTT; CDR3aa: CASTVTGASGNTIYF; d_gene: TRBD1; j_gene: TRBJ1-3; v_gene: TRBV6-5; abundance: -
CDR3nt: TGTGCCAGCAGTGTAGAGACAGGGGGCACAGATACGCAGTATTTT; CDR3aa: CASSVETGGTDTQYF; d_gene: TRBD1; j_gene: TRBJ2-3; v_gene: TRBV6-1; abundance: -
CDR3nt: TGTGCCAGAAGCCTTGGTGCGCCTAGCGGGGGTGGAGATACGCAGTATTTT; CDR3aa: CARSLGAPSGGGDTQYF; d_gene: TRBD2; j_gene: TRBJ2-3; v_gene: TRBV5-3; abundance: -
CDR3nt: TGTGCCAGCAGAGCAGACAGCCGAGGCACCGGGGAGCTGTTTTTT; CDR3aa: CASRADSRGTGELFF; d_gene: -; j_gene: TRBJ2-2; v_gene: TRBV6-1; abundance: -
CDR3nt: TGTGCCAGCAGCCGTCGGGGAGGCACCCAGGGCACAGATACGCAGTATTTT; CDR3aa: CASSRRGGTQGTDTQYF; d_gene: -; j_gene: TRBJ2-3; v_gene: TRBV7-6; abundance: once
CDR3nt: TGTGCCAGCAGCTCCCACACTAGACCCTACGAGCAGTACTTC; CDR3aa: CASSSHTRPYEQYF; d_gene: -; j_gene: TRBJ2-7; v_gene: TRBV7-9; abundance: -
CDR3nt: TGTGCCAGCGGCGGGATCCCAGATACGCAGTATTTT; CDR3aa: CASGGIPDTQYF; d_gene: -; j_gene: TRBJ2-3; v_gene: TRBV6-5; abundance: -
CDR3nt: TGTGCCAGCAAGGATAGAACTCGGGTGGATGAGCAGTTCTTC; CDR3aa: CASKDRTRVDEQFF; d_gene: -; j_gene: TRBJ2-1; v_gene: TRBV27; abundance: -
CDR3nt: TGTGCCAGCAGCGCCTTGACAGGGAGCAATCAGCCCCAGCATTTT; CDR3aa: CASSALTGSNQPQHF; d_gene: TRBD1; j_gene: TRBJ1-5; v_gene: TRBV6-1; abundance: -
CDR3nt: TGTGCCAGCAGCTTTTCCGGAGATTTTAGAGAGCAGTTCTTC; CDR3aa: CASSFSGDFREQFF; d_gene: -; j_gene: TRBJ2-1; v_gene: TRBV11-3; abundance: -
CDR3nt: TGTGCCAGCAGCACAGGGGACAACGAGGCCAACGTCCTGACTTTC; CDR3aa: CASSTGDNEANVLTF; d_gene: TRBD1; j_gene: TRBJ2-6; v_gene: TRBV28; abundance: -
CDR3nt: TGTGCCAGCAGGGCTGGACAGGCCACCGGGGAGCTGTTTTTT; CDR3aa: CASRAGQATGELFF; d_gene: TRBD1; j_gene: TRBJ2-2; v_gene: TRBV27; abundance: -
CDR3nt: TGTGCCAGTAGTAAGTCCTCTCCGGGACAGTACCTCTCCTACGAGCAGTACTTC; CDR3aa: CASSKSSPGQYLSYEQYF; d_gene: TRBD1; j_gene: TRBJ2-7; v_gene: TRBV19; abundance: -
CDR3nt: TGTGCCAGCAGCCAGGCCGGGACTAGCGGGCTCGAGCAGTACTTC; CDR3aa: CASSQAGTSGLEQYF; d_gene: TRBD2; j_gene: TRBJ2-7; v_gene: TRBV4-2; abundance: -
CDR3nt: TGTGCCAGCAGACACAGGGGGCCGGGGACTGAAGCTTTCTTT; CDR3aa: CASRHRGPGTEAFF; d_gene: TRBD1; j_gene: TRBJ1-1; v_gene: TRBV6-1; abundance: -
CDR3nt: TGTGCCAGCAGTGCGGGGGGGCTCTCCTACAATGAGCAGTTCTTC; CDR3aa: CASSAGGLSYNEQFF; d_gene: TRBD2; j_gene: TRBJ2-1; v_gene: TRBV27; abundance: -
CDR3nt: TGTGCCAGCAGTCCCTACTCGGGGGGGCGAGGGGATGAAAAACTGTTTTTT; CDR3aa: CASSPYSGGRGDEKLFF; d_gene: -; j_gene: TRBJ1-4; v_gene: TRBV27; abundance: -
CDR3nt: TGTGCCAGCAGCAGTAGCGGAGGGAGCACAGATACGCAGTATTTT; CDR3aa: CASSSSGGSTDTQYF; d_gene: -; j_gene: TRBJ2-3; v_gene: TRBV5-4; abundance: -
CDR3nt: TGCGCCAGCAGCTTAACAGGGACCTCCTACAATGAGCAGTTCTTC; CDR3aa: CASSLTGTSYNEQFF; d_gene: -; j_gene: TRBJ2-1; v_gene: TRBV5-1; abundance: -
CDR3nt: TGTGCCAGCAGCGTAACTACTCTAGCTCTGTCCCACAATGAGCAGTTCTTC; CDR3aa: CASSVTTLALSHNEQFF; d_gene: -; j_gene: TRBJ2-1; v_gene: TRBV9; abundance: -
CDR3nt: TGTGCCAGCAGCTTGGGTCCGGGACAGATTTACAATGAGCAGTTCTTC; CDR3aa: CASSLGPGQIYNEQFF; d_gene: TRBD1; j_gene: TRBJ2-1; v_gene: TRBV5-5; abundance: -
CDR3nt: TGTGCCACCAGCAGAGAGCACAGGGGGGATGGCTACACCTTC; CDR3aa: CATSREHRGDGYTF; d_gene: TRBD1; j_gene: TRBJ1-2; v_gene: TRBV15; abundance: -
CDR3nt: TGTGCCAGCAGATTTAACGCCAAGACCGGACTAAATGAAAAACTGTTTTTT; CDR3aa: CASRFNAKTGLNEKLFF; d_gene: -; j_gene: TRBJ1-4; v_gene: TRBV5-5; abundance: once
CDR3nt: TGTGCCAGCAGCTTAAGGGACGGGGGGACAGGGGGCAACGAGCAGTACTTC; CDR3aa: CASSLRDGGTGGNEQYF; d_gene: TRBD1; j_gene: TRBJ2-7; v_gene: TRBV7-6; abundance: -
CDR3nt: TGTGCCAGCGGACGGCTACAGGGTAGCACCCTGGGAGAGACCCAGTACTTC; CDR3aa: CASGRLQGSTLGETQYF; d_gene: -; j_gene: TRBJ2-5; v_gene: TRBV9; abundance: -
CDR3nt: TGTGCCAGCAGCGCACTAGGGGGCTCTCGTGGCTACACCTTC; CDR3aa: CASSALGGSRGYTF; d_gene: TRBD1; j_gene: TRBJ1-2; v_gene: TRBV9; abundance: -